This T cell receptor (beta chain) was obtained from a study of blood T cell repertoires in COVID-19. Study at large: Sites in the United States, Italy and Spain provided acute and convalescent COVID-19 samples. The analysed material was cDNA or gDNA that came from T cells, B-cell-depleted T cells, or PBMCs.

CDR1 and CDR2 from the germline V gene are SGDLS and YYNGEE. Deletions cut 0 bases from V and 6 bases from J, with 16 bases between. The CDR3 sequence is 15 residues long. Original data processing: Reference gene primer amplification in the assay estimated nucleated cell counts. The method was immunoSEQ multiplex PCR; TCRdb's version includes in-frame clones alone and lacks a portion of them. Clone size and V and J calls were adopted from that table, with D and trimming inferred from the DNA. The sample lists a few hundred thousand clones, 88% seen once, with 0.7% in the top ten. The chain combines TRBV9 with TRBJ2-7; a possible D gene is TRBD2 (6 bases). The material sequenced was peripheral blood. The TCR comes from a human donor in a cohort sampled during active COVID-19. CDR3 coding DNA: TGTGCCAGCAGCGTAGATGGCCGCAGGGAGGTCGAGCAGTACTTC. As protein: CASSVDGRREVEQYF.